Listed below are T cell receptor beta chains from one sample, sequenced in a study of blood T cell repertoires in COVID-19. This table comes from immunoSEQ multiplex PCR, and its TCRdb copy is limited to in-frame clones, with some not included. This sample carries 190,000 or so clones, around four fifths of them seen once, and the ten largest clones take under 3%. Source material: peripheral blood. The receptors originated from a man between 45 and 60 years old with active or convalescent COVID-19. The CDR3 runs from the conserved cysteine through the conserved F or W. A D gene is named only where the DNA matches it firmly. Clone size is given for some rows only: seen once, a few or many times, or a class if the clone is expanded.

D gene	V gene	J gene	clone size	CDR3 DNA	CDR3 protein
NA	TRBV27	TRBJ2-4	NA	TGTGCCAGCAGCCCGGGGGGCTCTTCCAAAAACATTCAGTACTTC	CASSPGGSSKNIQYF
NA	TRBV5-8	TRBJ1-1	few	TGTGCCAGCAGCCCCTGGCAAAGGGGCCGGAGAGAAGCTTTCTTT	CASSPWQRGRREAFF
NA	TRBV10-1	TRBJ2-7	NA	TGCGCCAGCAGTGAGTCCCAAAGAGTCTACGAGCAGTACTTC	CASSESQRVYEQYF
NA	TRBV20-1	TRBJ2-1	medium-sized	TGCAGTGCTAGTGGTGTGACGGAGATAAATGAGCAGTTCTTC	CSASGVTEINEQFF
NA	TRBV9	TRBJ1-2	NA	TGTGCCAGCAGCGGCGTGTCCCGTGCTAACTATGGCTACACCTTC	CASSGVSRANYGYTF
NA	TRBV12-3/TRBV12-4	TRBJ2-5	NA	TGTGCCAGCAGGTCTACTAGTGTCGAGACCCAGTACTTC	CASRSTSVETQYF
NA	TRBV14	TRBJ2-5	few	TGTGCCAGCAGCCAAGAGAGGGGACTCCCGCAATGGACCCAGTACTTC	CASSQERGLPQWTQYF
NA	TRBV6-5	TRBJ1-1	NA	TGTGCCAGCAGTTCCCTGAGTTTTGGGAGGGGCACTGAAGCTTTCTTT	CASSSLSFGRGTEAFF
NA	TRBV10-3	TRBJ2-3	NA	TGTGCCCATCGGAGGGCCCTCAGCACAGATACGCAGTATTTT	CAHRRALSTDTQYF
TRBD1	TRBV27	TRBJ2-3	NA	TGTGCCAGCAGTTTGGGACAGGGGGTGACAGATACGCAGTATTTT	CASSLGQGVTDTQYF
NA	TRBV30	TRBJ1-6	NA	TGTGCCTGGAGTGCCGGGACTTACGTTTCACCCCTCCACTTT	CAWSAGTYVSPLHF
TRBD2	TRBV25-1	TRBJ2-7	NA	TGTGCCAGCAGTGAAGGGACTAGCGGGAGAGCGTACGAGCAGTACTTC	CASSEGTSGRAYEQYF
NA	TRBV11-3	TRBJ1-2	once	TGTGCCAGCAGCTTAGGAACCAGGCACGGCTACACCTTC	CASSLGTRHGYTF
NA	TRBV18	TRBJ1-6	NA	TGTGCCAGCTCACCGTCGAGCTCCTATAATTCACCCCTCCACTTT	CASSPSSSYNSPLHF
NA	TRBV12-3/TRBV12-4	TRBJ1-2	NA	TGTGCCAGCACTTTGGGGGGGCATCAGGGCTACACCTTC	CASTLGGHQGYTF
NA	TRBV5-1	TRBJ2-5	NA	TGCGCCAGCAGCTGGGGGACAACCCGACCTCAAGAGACCCAGTACTTC	CASSWGTTRPQETQYF
TRBD1	TRBV28	TRBJ2-7	NA	TGTGCCAGCAGTTTATCGATGGAGCCGGGACAGGGCAAGCAGTACTTC	CASSLSMEPGQGKQYF
NA	TRBV28	TRBJ1-1	NA	TGTGCCAGCAGTTACAGGTTGAGGAACACTGAAGCTTTCTTT	CASSYRLRNTEAFF
TRBD1	TRBV29-1	TRBJ1-2	NA	TGCAGCGTCTTCACGACAGGGGATGGCTACACCTTC	CSVFTTGDGYTF
TRBD2	TRBV2	TRBJ2-1	few	TGTGCCAGCAGTGCCTGGCCGCGGGAGAGTTCCTACAATGAGCAGTTCTTC	CASSAWPRESSYNEQFF
TRBD2	TRBV7-6	TRBJ2-3	NA	TGTGCCAGCAGCTTCCTCCGCGGGGGGTCTAGCACAGATACGCAGTATTTT	CASSFLRGGSSTDTQYF
NA	TRBV3-1/TRBV3-2	TRBJ1-2	NA	TGTGCCAGCAGCCAAGATTTAGAGGGCTACACCTTC	CASSQDLEGYTF
NA	TRBV7-5	TRBJ2-1	NA	TGTGCCAGAAGCTTAGGGGACAGTAGCTCCTACAATGAGCAGTTCTTC	CARSLGDSSSYNEQFF
NA	TRBV9	TRBJ1-1	NA	TGTGCCAGCAACCTGGGGGGGAACACTGAAGCTTTCTTT	CASNLGGNTEAFF
NA	TRBV7-8	TRBJ2-2	few	TGTGCCAGCAGCCCCCCGCGGTCAACCGGGGAGCTGTTTTTT	CASSPPRSTGELFF
TRBD2	TRBV27	TRBJ2-1	once	TGTGCCAGCAGTTTCCTGGTAGCGGGGGGTCTAAGCTCCTACAATGAGCAGTTCTTC	CASSFLVAGGLSSYNEQFF
NA	TRBV7-9	TRBJ1-1	NA	TGTGCCAGCAGCCCCTGGGTAGGCGGGAACACTGAAGCTTTCTTT	CASSPWVGGNTEAFF
TRBD2	TRBV7-8	TRBJ2-1	few	TGTGCCAGCATTACAGAGTTTGACGGGGGGGCAGGGTACAATGAGCAGTTCTTC	CASITEFDGGAGYNEQFF
TRBD1	TRBV27	TRBJ1-2	NA	TGTGCCAGCAGTCCAACGACAGGGGTCTACACCTTC	CASSPTTGVYTF
NA	TRBV7-2	TRBJ1-2	NA	TGTGCCAGCAGCGCGGGGGGGGGAAACTATGGCTACACCTTC	CASSAGGGNYGYTF
NA	TRBV7-3	TRBJ1-1	NA	TGTGCCAGCAGCTTAGAACCGGACACAATGAACACTGAAGCTTTCTTT	CASSLEPDTMNTEAFF
TRBD1	TRBV27	TRBJ1-1	NA	TGTGCCAGCAGTTACCCGACAGGGGGCAAGGGCACTGAAGCTTTCTTT	CASSYPTGGKGTEAFF
TRBD1	TRBV6-6	TRBJ1-6	NA	TGTGCCAGCAGACCGGGACAGGATTCACCCCTCCACTTT	CASRPGQDSPLHF
NA	TRBV24-1	TRBJ2-3	NA	TGTGCCACCAAAAGGGGCCGGGGCACAGATACGCAGTATTTT	CATKRGRGTDTQYF
NA	TRBV15	TRBJ2-5	NA	TGTGCCACCAGCAGAGGAGAACTTCAAGAGACCCAGTACTTC	CATSRGELQETQYF
NA	TRBV11-3	TRBJ2-1	NA	TGTGCCAGCAGTCGCGCTAGCGATTTCAACAATGAGCAGTTCTTC	CASSRASDFNNEQFF
NA	TRBV5-4	TRBJ1-4	NA	TGTGCCAGCAGCTCGTTGGGGTTGGGGGCAGCAACTAATGAAAAACTGTTTTTT	CASSSLGLGAATNEKLFF